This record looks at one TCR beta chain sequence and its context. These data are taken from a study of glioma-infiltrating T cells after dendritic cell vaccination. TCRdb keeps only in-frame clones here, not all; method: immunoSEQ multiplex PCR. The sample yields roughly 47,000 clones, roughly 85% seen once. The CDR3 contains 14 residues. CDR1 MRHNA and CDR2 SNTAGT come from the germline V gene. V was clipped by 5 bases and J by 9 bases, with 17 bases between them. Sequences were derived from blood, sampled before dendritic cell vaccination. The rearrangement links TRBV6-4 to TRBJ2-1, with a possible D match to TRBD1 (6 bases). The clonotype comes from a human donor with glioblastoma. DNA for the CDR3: TGTGCCAGCAGTAATAACAGGGAAAGCAGTGAGCAGTTCTTC. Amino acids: CASSNNRESSEQFF.